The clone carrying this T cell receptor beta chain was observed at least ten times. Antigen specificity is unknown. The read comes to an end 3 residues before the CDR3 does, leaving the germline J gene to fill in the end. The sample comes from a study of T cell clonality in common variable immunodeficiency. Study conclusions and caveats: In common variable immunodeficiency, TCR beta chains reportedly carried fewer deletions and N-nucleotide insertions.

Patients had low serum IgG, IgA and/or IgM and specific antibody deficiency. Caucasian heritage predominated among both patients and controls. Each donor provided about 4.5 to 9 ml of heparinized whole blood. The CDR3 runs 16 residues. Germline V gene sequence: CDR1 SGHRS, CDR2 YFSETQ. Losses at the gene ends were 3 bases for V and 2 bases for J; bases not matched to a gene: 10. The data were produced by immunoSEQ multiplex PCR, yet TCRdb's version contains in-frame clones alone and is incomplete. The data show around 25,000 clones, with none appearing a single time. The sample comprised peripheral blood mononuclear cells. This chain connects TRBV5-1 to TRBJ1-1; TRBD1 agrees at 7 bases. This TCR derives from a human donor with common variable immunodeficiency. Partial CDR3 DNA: TGCGCCAGCAGCTCAACTCCGGGACAGATTAACACTGAA. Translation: CASSSTPGQINTE. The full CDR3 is CASSSTPGQINTEAFF.